The sequence of this T cell receptor beta chain was determined in a study of OX40 agonist ivuxolimab in advanced cancers. Study summary: Patients were under 90% male with ages roughly 20 to 90, mean approximately 58. Earlier treatment with anti-PD-1, anti-PD-L1 or anti-CTLA-4 was permitted, and 35% to 45% had received some. Partial responses occurred in Three dose-escalation patients, one with hepatocellular carcinoma and two with cutaneous melanoma.

After removal of 5 bases from V and 9 bases from J, the junction contained 10 bases not matched to a gene. The CDR3 is 15 residues long. Looked up from germline, CDR1 is SNHLY and CDR2 is FYNNEI. The table came from immunoSEQ multiplex PCR; TCRdb's copy has only in-frame clones and leaves some out. The sample holds 48,000 or so clones, 80% to 90% seen once. Sequencing was performed on CD4+ or CD8+ T cells sorted from blood, taken in a trial of the OX40 agonist ivuxolimab. The clonotype originates from an adult with an advanced solid tumor such as melanoma, head and neck, liver or kidney cancer. The V and J genes are TRBV2 and TRBJ2-3; 11 nucleotides line up with TRBD1. The CDR3 DNA is TGTGCCAGCAGTCCCATTAGGGACAGGGGGGGGACGCAGTATTTT. Translated, it gives CASSPIRDRGGTQYF.